This TCR beta chain is from a study of CD8+ T cells in alopecia areata. The treatment was: oral pan-JAK inhibitor, 5-10 mg twice daily. Germline CDR1 and CDR2: SGHDT and YYEEEE. V lost 3 bases and J 2 bases, leaving 14 bases between the germline ends. The CDR3 consists of 15 residues. As for this clone: No antigen is known for it.

Following RNA extraction, reverse transcription yielded cDNA that acted as the sequencing template. Only in-frame clones appear in the TCRdb table, and some are missing; sequencing was by immunoSEQ multiplex PCR. The table has 200,000 to 250,000 clones, around 66% seen once. Study-wide results and caveats: Expanded CD8+ clones among the top 100, as well as scalp clonality, were significantly decreased by tofacitinib. A large proportion of expanded lesional clones were detected persisting in scalp and blood during tofacitinib.

This sequence originates from a human donor with alopecia areata. The sample consisted of CD4+ T cells sorted from blood, taken at week 4, from a patient treated with tofacitinib. The chain combines TRBV5-6 with TRBJ2-5, with D possibly matching TRBD2 (6 bases). CDR3 nucleotides: TGTGCCAGCAGCTCCCGGCGGGGAACTCAAGAGACCCAGTACTTC. The encoded protein is CASSSRRGTQETQYF.